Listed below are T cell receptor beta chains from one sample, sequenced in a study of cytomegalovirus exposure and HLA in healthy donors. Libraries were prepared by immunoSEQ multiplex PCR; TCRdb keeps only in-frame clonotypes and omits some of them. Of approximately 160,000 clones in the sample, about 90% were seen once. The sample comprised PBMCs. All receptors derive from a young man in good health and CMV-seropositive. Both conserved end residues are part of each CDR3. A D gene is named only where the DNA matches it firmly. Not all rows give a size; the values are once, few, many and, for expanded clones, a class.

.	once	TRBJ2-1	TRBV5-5	TGTGCCAGCAGCTTGGGGGGAGGGACACCGTTTTCTGAGCAGTTCTTC	CASSLGGGTPFSEQFF
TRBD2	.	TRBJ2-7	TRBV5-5	TGTGCCAGCAGCCCAGGACTAGCGGGAGGGCCTGGGTACTTC	CASSPGLAGGPGYF
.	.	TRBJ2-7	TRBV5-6	TGTGCCAGCAGCCCGGGGTCCTACGAGCAGTACTTC	CASSPGSYEQYF
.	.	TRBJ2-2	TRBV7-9	TGTGCCAGCAGCTTTCGAGGGACTGTCGGGGAGCTGTTTTTT	CASSFRGTVGELFF
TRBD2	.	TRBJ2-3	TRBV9	TGTGCCAGCAGCGTAGGAATAGCGGGAGATCCAGATACGCAGTATTTT	CASSVGIAGDPDTQYF
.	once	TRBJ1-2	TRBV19	TGTGCCAGTACACAAGATTGTGGCTACACCTTC	CASTQDCGYTF
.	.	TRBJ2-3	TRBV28	TGTGCCAGCCGGGGGAGCCGCCGTGATACGCAGTATTTT	CASRGSRRDTQYF
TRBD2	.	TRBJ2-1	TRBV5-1	TGCGCCAGCAGCTCGGGGGGGATAAATTACAATGAGCAGTTCTTC	CASSSGGINYNEQFF
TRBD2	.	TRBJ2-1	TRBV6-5	TGTGCCAGCAGTTCCCGAGCGGGAAGGGGCAATGAGCAGTTCTTC	CASSSRAGRGNEQFF
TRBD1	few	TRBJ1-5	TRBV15	TGTGCCACCAGCAGAAGTTTCCGAACAGGGGTGCATCAGCCCCAGCATTTT	CATSRSFRTGVHQPQHF
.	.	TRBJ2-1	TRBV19	TGTGCCAGCCGGGACTGGGTTTACAATGAGCAGTTCTTC	CASRDWVYNEQFF
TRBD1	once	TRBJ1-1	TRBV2	TGTGCCAGCAGTCGGGGCGACAGGGACACTGAAGCTTTCTTT	CASSRGDRDTEAFF
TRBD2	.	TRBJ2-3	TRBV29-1	TGCAGCGTCCTCCTCCCGGGACTAGCGGGAGGAGCCGGCTTGGATACGCAGTATTTT	CSVLLPGLAGGAGLDTQYF
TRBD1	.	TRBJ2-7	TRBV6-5	TGTGCCAGCAGACTTGGACAGGGGGGAACCTACGAGCAGTACTTC	CASRLGQGGTYEQYF
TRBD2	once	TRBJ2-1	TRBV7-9	TGTGCCAGCAGCTTAGTTGAACTAGCGGGCCTTGAGCAGTTCTTC	CASSLVELAGLEQFF
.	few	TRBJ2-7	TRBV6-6	TGTGCCAGCAGTCCCCCCGGCGGGGACCTCTCCTACGAGCAGTACTTC	CASSPPGGDLSYEQYF
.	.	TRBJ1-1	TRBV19	TGTGCCAGCGCAGGGGTCACTGAAGCTTTCTTT	CASAGVTEAFF
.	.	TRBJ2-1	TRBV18	TGTGCCAGCTCACCACCGTACCGAACGGGAGTGGGAAATGAGCAGTTCTTC	CASSPPYRTGVGNEQFF
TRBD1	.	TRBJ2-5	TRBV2	TGTGCCAGCAGGCCGATACAGGGGTTGGAGACCCAGTACTTC	CASRPIQGLETQYF
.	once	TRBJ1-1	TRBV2	TGTGCCAGCAGTGATTCCCCCGGCAGGGGTACTGAAGCTTTCTTT	CASSDSPGRGTEAFF
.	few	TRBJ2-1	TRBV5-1	TGCGCCAGCAGCTTGGTACTAGCAGGTGAGCAGTTCTTC	CASSLVLAGEQFF
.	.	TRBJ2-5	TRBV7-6	TGTGCCAGCACCGTGGGCCCAAGTGGGGGGGAGACCCAGTACTTC	CASTVGPSGGETQYF
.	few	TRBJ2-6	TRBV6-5	TGTGCCAGCAGTGGCAGACTCTCTGGGGCCAACGTCCTGACTTTC	CASSGRLSGANVLTF
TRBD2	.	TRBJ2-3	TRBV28	TGTGCCAGCAGAGGGACTAGCGGGGGCACAGATACGCAGTATTTT	CASRGTSGGTDTQYF
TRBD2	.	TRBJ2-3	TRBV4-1	TGCGCCAGCAGCCAAGGGCCTAGCGGGAGTACAGATACGCAGTATTTT	CASSQGPSGSTDTQYF
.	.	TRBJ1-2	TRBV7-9	TGTGCCAGCAGCTTCGGGGGCTATGGCTACACCTTC	CASSFGGYGYTF
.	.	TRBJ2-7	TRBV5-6	TGTGCCAGCAGTCAACAGGCCTACGAGCAGTACTTC	CASSQQAYEQYF
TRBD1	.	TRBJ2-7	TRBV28	TGTGCCAGCAGTTCGGGACAGGGGGCGTTCGAGCAGTACTTC	CASSSGQGAFEQYF
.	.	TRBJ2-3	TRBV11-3	TGTGCCAGCAGTCGGGTCCTTACTAATACGCAGTATTTT	CASSRVLTNTQYF
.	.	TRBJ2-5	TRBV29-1	TGCAGCGTTTGCCCGTTGGGGGCCGGAGAGACCCAGTACTTC	CSVCPLGAGETQYF
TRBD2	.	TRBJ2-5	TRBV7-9	TGTGCCAGCAGCTTGTCCCTAGCGGGAGAAGAGACCCAGTACTTC	CASSLSLAGEETQYF
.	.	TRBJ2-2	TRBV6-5	TGTGCCACCCGGGGAGGAACCGGGGAGCTGTTTTTT	CATRGGTGELFF
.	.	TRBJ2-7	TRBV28	TGTGCCAGCAGTTTGGGGCAGGGCTACGAGCAGTACTTC	CASSLGQGYEQYF
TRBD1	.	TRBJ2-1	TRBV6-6	TGTGCCAGCAGTTACCCGGGACAGAGCAATGAGCAGTTCTTC	CASSYPGQSNEQFF
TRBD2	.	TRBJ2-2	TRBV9	TGTGCCAGCAGCCCTCGGACTAGCGGGAGCCTAACCGGGGAGCTGTTTTTT	CASSPRTSGSLTGELFF
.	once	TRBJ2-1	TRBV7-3	TGTGCCAGCAGCCCTGACAGGTGGGTCGACGAGCAGTTCTTC	CASSPDRWVDEQFF